Following are 27 T cell receptor beta chains from one sample sequenced in a study of tumor-infiltrating lymphocytes in localized non-small cell lung cancer. Profiling relied on immunoSEQ multiplex PCR, and the TCRdb table lists in-frame clones only, not all of them. The profile shows some 6,600 clones, about 76% of them singletons. Sequences were obtained from lung tumor tissue. The receptor source for this set is a human donor with non-small cell lung cancer.

This sequence joins TRBV4-1 and TRBJ2-1; 8 bases are shared with TRBD2. V gave up 2 bases and J gave up 7 bases; unmatched junction bases: 13. The germline V gene has CDR1 MGHRA and CDR2 YSYEKL. The CDR3 sequence is 17 residues long. The CDR3 here is CASSQHGAGGAGNEQFF. DNA of the CDR3: TGCGCCAGCAGCCAACACGGTGCCGGGGGGGCCGGAAATGAGCAGTTCTTC.

The chain carries TRBV6-5 and TRBJ1-2; maybe TRBD1 (6 bases). Per germline, CDR1 MNHEY and CDR2 SVGAGI. The germline V and J ends were trimmed by 5 bases and 7 bases, with 20 bases remaining between them. This CDR3 is 15 amino acids long. CDR3: CASSQRGRRGGGYTF. In DNA form, the CDR3 reads TGTGCCAGCAGTCAGAGGGGGAGGAGGGGAGGTGGCTACACCTTC.

The rearrangement links TRBV27 to TRBJ1-1; D unclear. V was trimmed by 6 bases and J by 1 base, leaving 9 bases between them. CDR3 length equals 13 residues. Germline CDR1 reads MNHEY; CDR2 reads SMNVEV (reference sequence). The CDR3 loop is CASRWGENTEAFF. The CDR3 region has the DNA TGTGCCAGCAGGTGGGGTGAGAACACTGAAGCTTTCTTT.

This sequence joins TRBV2 and TRBJ1-2; possible D gene TRBD1, 6 bases. V gave up 4 bases and J gave up 8 bases, with 11 bases separating them. The CDR3 extends over 12 amino acids. Germline CDR1 is SNHLY and CDR2 is FYNNEI. The CDR3 DNA reads TGTGCCAGCAGTGCAGGGGAGAGGGGCTACACCTTC. This sequence encodes CASSAGERGYTF.

The chain combines TRBV4-3 with TRBJ2-7; TRBD1 agrees at 8 bases. The CDR3 runs 15 residues. CDR1 and CDR2 (germline): LGHNA, YSLEER. V trimming: 0 bases; J trimming: 4 bases; junction bases outside the gene matches: 5. Written as DNA, the CDR3 is TGCGCCAGCAGCCAAGATCAGGGGGCGGCATACGAGCAGTACTTC. Amino acids: CASSQDQGAAYEQYF.

This chain joins TRBV10-3 and TRBJ1-1; TRBD1 aligns across 10 bases. Unmatched junction bases numbered 6, after V lost 4 bases and J lost 7 bases. This CDR3 comprises 14 residues. Germline CDR1 ENHRY, CDR2 SYGVKD. The CDR3 DNA follows: TGTGCCATCAGTGGGGGGACAGGGGAAGGTGAAGCTTTCTTT. Encoded protein: CAISGGTGEGEAFF.

The rearrangement uses TRBV25-1 and TRBJ1-2; D not resolved. In germline, CDR1 is MGHDK, CDR2 SYGVNS. The length of the CDR3 is 12 residues. The V end was cut by 3 bases, the J end by 3 bases, with 5 bases between. CDR3 region: CASSDIHYGYTF. Here the CDR3 DNA reads TGTGCCAGCAGTGACATTCACTATGGCTACACCTTC.

The gene calls are TRBV25-1 and TRBJ2-5, with a weak D call TRBD1 (5 bases). Germline lookup yields CDR1 MGHDK and CDR2 SYGVNS. V gave up 7 bases and J gave up 3 bases, with 12 bases separating them. The CDR3 has 13 residues. The CDR3 spells CASTSLGEETQYF. CDR3 sequence (DNA): TGTGCCAGCACCTCCTTAGGGGAAGAGACCCAGTACTTC.

The chain has TRBV30 and TRBJ2-5; TRBD2 is a possible D gene (6 bases). CDR3 length: 13 residues. V was clipped by 2 bases and J by 3 bases, with 10 bases between them. Looked up from germline, CDR1 is GTSNPN and CDR2 is SVGIG (reference sequence). Here the CDR3 reads CAWSSAGKETQYF. The DNA for the CDR3 is TGTGCCTGGAGTTCTGCGGGGAAAGAGACCCAGTACTTC.

On this clone: This specimen includes other DNA sequences encoding the same CDR3. The chain carries TRBV4-1 and TRBJ2-7, with 7 positions matching TRBD1. In germline, CDR1 is MGHRA, CDR2 YSYEKL. The CDR3 runs to 14 residues. V trimming: 1 base; J trimming: 4 bases; junction bases outside the gene matches: 4. DNA of the CDR3: TGCGCCAGCAGCCAAGGCGACAGGGTGTACGAGCAGTACTTC. Translated, it gives CASSQGDRVYEQYF.

The table lists this clone with a few counts. The gene calls are TRBV19 and TRBJ1-6; 11 bases fit TRBD1. Germline assignment: CDR1 LNHDA and CDR2 SQIVND (reference sequence). V dropped 6 bases and J dropped 7; count of bases not matched to a gene: 2. The CDR3 sequence is 14 residues long. CDR3 DNA sequence: TGTGCCAGTAGCGGGACAGGGGGGAATTCACCCCTCCACTTT. This sequence encodes CASSGTGGNSPLHF. The full variable domain, rest sourced from reference TRBV19 and TRBJ1-6, is DGGITQSPKYLFRKEGQNVTLSCEQNLNHDAMYWYRQDPGQGLRLIYYSQIVNDFQKGDIAEGYSVSREKKESFPLTVTSAQKNPTAFYLCASSGTGGNSPLHFGNGTRLTVT.

This chain connects TRBV5-1 to TRBJ2-5; maybe TRBD2 (5 bases). From germline, CDR1 is SGHRS and CDR2 YFSETQ. This CDR3 spans 13 amino acids. Trimming removed 0 bases from V and 7 bases from J, with 10 bases in between. CDR3 in DNA: TGCGCCAGCAGCTTGGGAGGGTCCGGGACCCAGTACTTC. Translated, it gives CASSLGGSGTQYF.

The V gene is TRBV7-9, the J gene TRBJ1-4; the match to TRBD1 covers 9 bases. The junction had 10 bases not matched to a gene; V was cut back by 5 bases and J by 0 bases. Germline V CDR1 and CDR2: SEHNR, FQNEAQ (reference sequence). This CDR3 spans 18 amino acids. The DNA of the CDR3 is TGTGCCAGCAGCCCCGGACAGGGGATTCATGCAACTAATGAAAAACTGTTTTTT. This encodes CASSPGQGIHATNEKLFF.

This sequence joins TRBV30 and TRBJ2-7; D may match TRBD1 or TRBD2 (5 bases each). The CDR3 totals 14 residues. CDR1 GTSNPN and CDR2 SVGIG come from the germline V gene (reference sequence). Between the trimmed V and J ends, which lost 0 bases and 6 bases, there was a span of 15 bases. The CDR3 DNA is TGTGCCTGGAGTGTACAGGCAGGGACGGGCGAGCAGTACTTC. It is translated as CAWSVQAGTGEQYF. Full variable domain (rest looked up from reference TRBV30 and TRBJ2-7): SQTIHQWPATLVQPVGSPLSLECTVEGTSNPNLYWYRQAAGRGLQLLFYSVGIGQISSEVPQNLSASRPQDRQFILSSKKLLLSDSGFYLCAWSVQAGTGEQYFGPGTRLTVT.

This chain connects TRBV6-5 to TRBJ1-2; possibly TRBD1 for D (6 bases). V shed 2 bases and J shed 14 bases, with 12 bases lying between them. This CDR3 is 11 amino acids long. Germline V lookup: CDR1 MNHEY, CDR2 SVGAGI. The DNA for the CDR3 is TGTGCCAGCAGTTACCGGGGGCCGCTTACCTTC. Translated: CASSYRGPLTF.

The chain links TRBV10-2 to TRBJ1-1, with 9 bases lining up with TRBD1. V lost 5 bases to trimming and J lost 1 base; unmatched junction nucleotides: 5. This CDR3 has 15 residues. CDR1 and CDR2 from the germline V gene are WSHSY and SAAADI. CDR3 loop: CASSRTGVENTEAFF. The CDR3 DNA sequence: TGCGCCAGCAGTCGGACAGGGGTCGAGAACACTGAAGCTTTCTTT.

This clone appeared a few times. V usage is TRBV12-2 and J usage is TRBJ2-2. TRBV12-2 is annotated as a pseudogene. The CDR3 has 16 residues. In nucleotides, the CDR3 is TGTGCAAGTCGCCCTGTGGGGGGCACCCAATACGGGGAGCTGTTTTTT. Its translation is CASRPVGGTQYGELFF.

This rearrangement joins TRBV7-9 to TRBJ1-5, with D possibly being TRBD1 (5 bases). V was cut by 1 base and J by 0 bases, with 7 bases left in between. Germline V CDR1 and CDR2: SEHNR, FQNEAQ (reference sequence). The CDR3 runs 15 residues. The CDR3 DNA reads TGTGCCAGCAGCTTAGGAGGGGTTAGCAATCAGCCCCAGCATTTT. Translation: CASSLGGVSNQPQHF.

In its sample, this clone was seen once. In nucleotides, the CDR3 is TGTGCCAGCAGTGCCGCCTCAGGGGGGGACTACGAGCAGTACTTC. Encoded protein: CASSAASGGDYEQYF. The chain has TRBV5-4 and TRBJ2-7; either TRBD1 or TRBD2 may fit D (7 bases each). In germline, CDR1 is SGHNT, CDR2 YYREEE (reference sequence). The CDR3 has 15 residues. The ends were cut back, 5 bases at V and 3 bases at J, with 18 bases in the middle. The complete variable domain, with remaining parts taken from reference TRBV5-4 and TRBJ2-7, reads ETGVTQSPTHLIKTRGQQVTLRCSSQSGHNTVSWYQQALGQGPQFIFQYYREEENGRGNFPPRFSGLQFPNYSSELNVNALELDDSALYLCASSAASGGDYEQYFGPGTRLTVT.

This clone occurred a few times. The rearrangement joins TRBV4-1 to TRBJ2-3; tentatively, D is TRBD2 (6 bases). Trimming shortened V by 0 bases and J by 2 bases, and 12 bases separated the two germline ends. CDR3 length: 16 residues. Germline V gene sequence: CDR1 MGHRA, CDR2 YSYEKL. The CDR3 loop is CASSQDPGTHTDTQYF. DNA of the CDR3: TGCGCCAGCAGCCAAGATCCGGGGACTCACACAGATACGCAGTATTTT.

This clone was counted between two and nine times. The chain carries TRBV5-1 and TRBJ1-1; weak D call: TRBD1 (5 bases). Deletions cut 0 bases from V and 1 base from J, with 7 bases between. This CDR3 has 14 residues. The germline V gene encodes CDR1 SGHRS and CDR2 YFSETQ. The CDR3: CASSLDTGNTEAFF. CDR3 in DNA: TGCGCCAGCAGCTTGGATACAGGGAACACTGAAGCTTTCTTT.

This clone was recorded a few times. The rearrangement joins TRBV12-5 to TRBJ1-1; 7 nucleotides agree with TRBD1. The CDR3 has 19 amino acids. CDR1 is LGHNT, CDR2 FRNRAP, per germline. V was clipped by 5 bases and J by 0 bases; unmatched bases: 18. DNA of the CDR3: TGTGCTAGTGGTCCGGGCGTTTGGCAGGGGGAAATATTGAACACTGAAGCTTTCTTT. Translated, it gives CASGPGVWQGEILNTEAFF. Looking up the rest from reference TRBV12-5 and TRBJ1-1 gives the full variable domain: DARVTQTPRHKVTEMGQEVTMRCQPILGHNTVFWYRQTMMQGLELLAYFRNRAPLDDSGMPKDRFSAEMPDATLATLKIQPSEPRDSAVYFCASGPGVWQGEILNTEAFFGQGTRLTVV.

V gene TRBV30 combines with J gene TRBJ1-1; D unresolved. The germline CDR1 and CDR2 sequences are GTSNPN and SVGIG (reference sequence). There are 13 residues in the CDR3. V lost 2 bases and J 3 bases, leaving 10 bases between the germline ends. In nucleotides, the CDR3 is TGTGCCTGGAGTTTCAGAGGGTACACTGAAGCTTTCTTT. Translating gives CAWSFRGYTEAFF.

This rearrangement joins TRBV7-9 to TRBJ1-1; no clear D. CDR1 is SEHNR and CDR2 is FQNEAQ in the germline V gene (reference sequence). V lost 7 bases, J lost 3 bases, and 18 bases lay in between. CDR3 length: 15 residues. CDR3 in amino acids: CASTREGGIDTEAFF. The DNA for the CDR3 is TGTGCCAGCACCCGAGAGGGAGGGATTGACACTGAAGCTTTCTTT.

The chain uses TRBV5-6 and TRBJ1-1, with D possibly TRBD1 on 5 matching bases. Trimming shortened V by 3 bases and J by 0 bases, and 15 bases separated the two germline ends. The CDR3 covers 16 residues. CDR1 and CDR2 (germline): SGHDT, YYEEEE. The CDR3 loop is CASSSFATGLNTEAFF. CDR3 nucleotides: TGTGCCAGCAGCTCCTTTGCTACAGGACTGAACACTGAAGCTTTCTTT.

The genes are TRBV7-3 and TRBJ2-5; D gene ambiguous. The germline V gene has CDR1 SGHTA and CDR2 FQGTGA. CDR3 length: 14 residues. The V gene lost 5 bases and the J gene lost 2 bases, with 12 bases spanning the gap. The CDR3 DNA sequence: TGTGCCAGCAGCAAGGGTTTACATCAAGAGACCCAGTACTTC. This encodes CASSKGLHQETQYF.

V and J are TRBV7-6 and TRBJ2-7, with D possibly being TRBD2 (6 bases). V was shortened by 1 base and J by 0 bases, with 7 bases between the two germline ends. CDR1 SGHVS and CDR2 FNYEAQ come from the germline V gene. The CDR3 spans 14 residues. The DNA of the CDR3 is TGTGCCAGCAGCTTAGAGGAGGGCTCCTACGAGCAGTACTTC. Amino acids: CASSLEEGSYEQYF. Full variable domain (rest looked up from reference TRBV7-6 and TRBJ2-7): GAGVSQSPRYKVTKRGQDVALRCDPISGHVSLYWYRQALGQGPEFLTYFNYEAQQDKSGLPNDRFSAERPEGSISTLTIQRTEQRDSAMYRCASSLEEGSYEQYFGPGTRLTVT.